Following are 26 T cell receptor beta chains from one sample sequenced in a study of CD8 T cells in ankylosing spondylitis. TCRdb used MiXCR to reprocess the 5' RACE reads, holding one entry per CDR3 protein. This table holds 250,000 to 400,000 distinct CDR3 sequences, 11% found once. Sequenced input: blood, either unsorted or a sorted T cell fraction (not recorded which). These receptors were collected from a female donor with ankylosing spondylitis or in good health (not recorded which).

This clonotype was counted ten times or more. The rearrangement joins TRBV20-1 to TRBJ1-5, with 7 bases matching TRBD1. Germline-derived CDR1 and CDR2 are DFQATT and SNEGSKA (reference sequence). The J segment lost 5 bases and the V segment lost 6 bases, leaving 10 bases of the junction unmatched. The CDR3 has 14 amino acids. The CDR3 bases are TGCAGTGCGGAAAGCGCAGGGGGATATCAGCCCCAGCATTTT. Its protein product is CSAESAGGYQPQHF.

The chain recombines TRBV18 with TRBJ1-1; 8 nucleotides line up with TRBD1. This CDR3 is 13 amino acids long. Trimming took 3 bases from V and 10 from J; bases not matched to a gene: 7. Germline V gene lookup returns CDR1 KGHSH and CDR2 LQKENI. The CDR3 loop is CASSPSGQGGAFF. The CDR3 DNA reads as TGTGCCAGCTCACCCTCAGGACAGGGAGGAGCTTTCTTT.

This clonotype was detected ten times or more. The chain joins TRBV4-2 to TRBJ2-7; TRBD1 or TRBD2 may be the D gene (6 bases each). CDR3 length: 17 residues. Trimming pared 0 bases from V and 3 bases from J, leaving 18 bases between. The germline CDR1 and CDR2 sequences are LGHNA and YNFKEQ. CDR3 region: CASSQEKGTGADYEQYF. Here the CDR3 DNA reads TGTGCCAGCAGCCAAGAGAAGGGAACGGGGGCCGACTACGAGCAGTACTTC.

This clonotype was counted ten times or more. V usage is TRBV24-1 and J usage is TRBJ2-1, with TRBD1 matching 9 bases. Losses at the gene ends were 6 bases for V and 4 bases for J; bases not matched to a gene: 9. CDR1 and CDR2 (germline): KGHDR, SFDVKD. CDR3 length equals 16 residues. For the CDR3, the DNA is TGTGCCACCAGTCTCGGAACAGGGGGCGGTTACAATGAGCAGTTCTTC. Its translation is CATSLGTGGGYNEQFF.

This clonotype has only a few counts. V is TRBV5-1 and J is TRBJ2-5; D is uncertain. This CDR3 contains 15 residues. The germline gives CDR1 SGHRS, CDR2 YFSETQ. V shed 4 bases and J shed 5 bases, with 18 bases lying between them. CDR3 loop: CASSARALERETQYF. CDR3 sequence (DNA): TGCGCCAGCAGCGCCCGGGCCCTAGAACGGGAGACCCAGTACTTC.

This clonotype showed up many times. This rearrangement joins TRBV29-1 to TRBJ2-3; no clear D. Trimming left V 4 bases short and J 8 bases short, with 10 bases between. Germline V CDR1 and CDR2: SQVTM, ANQGSEA. This CDR3 comprises 11 residues. CDR3: CSVGPRPTQYF. The CDR3 DNA sequence: TGCAGCGTTGGACCTAGACCTACGCAGTATTTT.

This clonotype was recorded at least ten times. The V call is TRBV11-2, the J call TRBJ1-2; no clear D gene. V was clipped by 0 bases and J by 2 bases, with 4 bases between them. From germline, CDR1 is SGHAT and CDR2 FQNNGV. The CDR3 has 13 residues. This chain's CDR3 is CASSLEQNYGYTF. CDR3 nucleotide sequence: TGTGCCAGCAGCTTAGAACAGAACTATGGCTACACCTTC.

At least ten counts were recorded for this clonotype. The V call is TRBV15, the J call TRBJ2-1; D tentatively reads TRBD1 or TRBD2 (5 bases each). CDR3 length equals 14 residues. The germline gives CDR1 LNHNV, CDR2 YYDKDF (reference sequence). Trimming cost V 0 bases and J 6 bases, with 9 bases left between them. CDR3 DNA sequence: TGTGCCACCAGCAGAGATCTTGGGGGCAATGAGCAGTTCTTC. It is translated as CATSRDLGGNEQFF.

This clonotype was counted only a few times. The rearrangement uses TRBV15 and TRBJ1-5; D call uncertain. V was pared by 0 bases and J by 2 bases, with 11 bases between. The CDR3 covers 16 residues. Germline-derived CDR1 and CDR2 are LNHNV and YYDKDF (reference sequence). DNA of the CDR3: TGTGCCACCAGCAGAGATTGGACCGGTGGCAATCAGCCCCAGCATTTT. Amino acids: CATSRDWTGGNQPQHF.

This clonotype was counted at least ten times. The chain recombines TRBV20-1 with TRBJ2-3, with 10 bases lining up with TRBD2. Germline V lookup: CDR1 DFQATT, CDR2 SNEGSKA (reference sequence). The V segment lost 6 bases and the J segment 3 bases; nucleotides outside the gene matches: 9. This CDR3 has 15 residues. The CDR3 protein is CSAVDGTSATDTQYF. CDR3 nucleotides: TGCAGTGCCGTAGACGGGACTAGCGCGACAGATACGCAGTATTTT.

This clonotype was seen ten or more times. J is TRBJ2-3 and V is TRBV27, with TRBD2 matching over 13 bases. In germline, CDR1 is MNHEY, CDR2 SMNVEV (reference sequence). The CDR3 consists of 15 residues. V shed 7 bases and J 4 bases; nucleotides not matched to a gene: 5. The CDR3 is CASTGLAGVSDTQYF. CDR3 DNA: TGTGCCAGCACCGGACTAGCGGGAGTTTCAGATACGCAGTATTTT.

There are many counts of this clonotype. The V call is TRBV27, the J call TRBJ2-1, with D perhaps TRBD1 or TRBD2 (5 bases each). The V end lost 9 bases, the J end lost 0 bases, and 18 bases lay between the germline ends. The CDR3 contains 16 residues. Per the germline V gene, CDR1 is MNHEY and CDR2 is SMNVEV (reference sequence). CDR3 sequence reads: CASRPTGRNSYNEQFF. The DNA for the CDR3 is TGTGCCAGTAGACCTACGGGACGAAACTCCTACAATGAGCAGTTCTTC.

This clonotype was detected only a few times. V is TRBV12-3 or TRBV12-4 and J is TRBJ2-1; D is unresolved. V lost 6 bases, J lost 7 bases, and 22 bases lay in between. The CDR3 consists of 16 residues. DNA for the CDR3: TGTGCCAGCAGCCCCCCCTGGAGTACAATAACGAATGAGCAGTTCTTC. This codes for CASSPPWSTITNEQFF.

This clonotype was counted many times. The genes are TRBV9 and TRBJ2-5; D unclear. The CDR3 length is 15 residues. The V and J ends lost 0 bases and 0 bases respectively, with 9 bases between them. Looked up from germline, CDR1 is SGDLS and CDR2 is YYNGEE. The CDR3 DNA reads as TGTGCCAGCAGCGTAGGGAGTTTGTACCAAGAGACCCAGTACTTC. Translating gives CASSVGSLYQETQYF.

The chain employs TRBV9 and TRBJ2-1; TRBD2 aligns across 13 bases. Germline trimming cut 4 bases from V and 0 bases from J; bases unmatched to any gene: 13. The CDR3 is 20 residues long. Germline assignment: CDR1 SGDLS and CDR2 YYNGEE. The CDR3 spells CASSFRLAGGKGGSYNEQFF. In DNA, the CDR3 is TGTGCCAGCAGCTTTAGACTAGCGGGAGGTAAGGGGGGCTCCTACAATGAGCAGTTCTTC.

This clonotype appeared a few times. The V gene is TRBV12-3 or TRBV12-4, the J gene TRBJ2-7; D may be TRBD1 (5 bases). This CDR3 has 14 amino acids. V was pared by 7 bases and J by 4 bases, with 17 bases between. The CDR3 here is CASTILGAAYEQYF. The CDR3 nucleotides read TGTGCCAGCACCATTCTTGGGGCAGCGTACGAGCAGTACTTC.

In this sample, this clonotype turned up many times. The V and J genes are TRBV6-1 and TRBJ2-1; no firm D call. The CDR3 has 13 residues. V was pared by 1 base and J by 5 bases, with 6 bases between. Per germline, CDR1 MNHNS and CDR2 SASEGT. CDR3 nucleotide sequence: TGTGCCAGCAGTGAAGTTGGGAACAATGAGCAGTTCTTC. It is translated as CASSEVGNNEQFF.

The rearrangement links TRBV6-1 to TRBJ2-7; TRBD2 matches 10 bases. The CDR3 loop spans 15 amino acids. CDR1 is MNHNS, CDR2 SASEGT, per germline. Unmatched junction bases numbered 4, after V lost 2 bases and J lost 3 bases. DNA for the CDR3: TGTGCCAGCAGTGAACCGACTAGCGGGCGCTACGAGCAGTACTTC. It translates to CASSEPTSGRYEQYF.

As to this clonotype: One base away lies a much larger clone, so this may be a sequencing read error. The chain joins TRBV28 to TRBJ1-5; 7 bases map to TRBD1. This CDR3 has 13 amino acids. Germline lookup yields CDR1 MDHEN and CDR2 SYDVKM. CDR3 nucleotide sequence: TGTACCAGCAGTCGGGACAGCACGGAGCCCCAGCATTTT. Translated, it gives CTSSRDSTEPQHF.

This clonotype has more than one count but fewer than ten. The chain recombines TRBV20-1 with TRBJ2-5; TRBD2 matches 9 bases. CDR3 size: 15 residues. The germline V gene has CDR1 DFQATT and CDR2 SNEGSKA (reference sequence). After removal of 2 bases from V and 2 bases from J, the junction contained 6 bases not matched to a gene. CDR3 loop: CSARYLLAGQETQYF. Here the CDR3 DNA reads TGCAGTGCTAGATACCTTCTAGCGGGACAAGAGACCCAGTACTTC.

This clonotype has just a few counts. This chain joins TRBV30 and TRBJ2-6; D uncertain. Germline CDR1 reads GTSNPN; CDR2 reads SVGIG (reference sequence). V lost 3 bases to trimming and J lost 1 base, with 7 bases between them. This CDR3 is built from 14 residues. The CDR3 loop is CAWRSWSGANVLTF. The CDR3 DNA reads as TGTGCCTGGAGAAGTTGGTCTGGGGCCAACGTCCTGACTTTC.

This clonotype appeared many times. V usage is TRBV9 and J usage is TRBJ1-6, with 7 nucleotides matching TRBD1. J lost 10 bases, V lost 2 bases, and 6 bases had no gene match. Germline CDR1 is SGDLS and CDR2 is YYNGEE. CDR3 length: 14 residues. CDR3 sequence: CASSVTGVESPLHF. The CDR3 bases are TGTGCCAGCAGCGTCACAGGGGTCGAATCACCCCTCCACTTT.

This clonotype was picked up a small number of times. One end of the junction fails to match germline, which may point to a read error. The rearrangement joins TRBV20-1 to TRBJ1-5; 8 bases map to TRBD1. The germline V gene has CDR1 DFQATT and CDR2 SNEGSKA (reference sequence). The CDR3 length is 17 residues. CDR3 residues: CCAFRTGTGLSNQPQHF. The CDR3 coding sequence is TGCTGTGCTTTCAGAACCGGGACAGGATTAAGCAATCAGCCCCAGCATTTT.

This clonotype was observed many times. The chain joins TRBV7-8 to TRBJ1-1, with D possibly being TRBD1 (6 bases). Looked up from germline, CDR1 is SGHVS and CDR2 is FQNEAQ. Trimming took off 5 bases at V and 4 bases at J, with 17 bases between the two ends. The CDR3 loop spans 15 amino acids. The CDR3 region is CASSARGGWSTEAFF. CDR3 DNA sequence: TGTGCCAGCAGCGCCCGCGGGGGCTGGAGCACTGAAGCTTTCTTT.

This rearrangement joins TRBV6-4 to TRBJ2-2; 8 nucleotides align to TRBD2. Trimming at V came to 1 base and at J to 1 base, leaving 2 bases not matched to a gene. This CDR3 has 16 residues. Looked up from germline, CDR1 is MRHNA and CDR2 is SNTAGT. The CDR3 coding sequence is TGTGCCAGCAGTGACTATAGCGGGAAGAACACCGGGGAGCTGTTTTTT. It encodes CASSDYSGKNTGELFF.

This clonotype was counted many times. The V gene is TRBV7-9, the J gene TRBJ2-7, with D possibly TRBD2 on 6 matching bases. This CDR3 comprises 15 residues. The V gene's germline CDR1 is SEHNR and CDR2 FQNEAQ (reference sequence). Trimming cost V 1 base and J 5 bases, with 15 bases left between them. The CDR3 nucleotides read TGTGCCAGCAGCTTAGATCTGGCGGGAAAGGACGAGCAGTACTTC. It specifies CASSLDLAGKDEQYF. The full variable domain, its missing parts supplied by reference TRBV7-9 and TRBJ2-7, is DTGVSQNPRHKITKRGQNVTFRCDPISEHNRLYWYRQTLGQGPEFLTYFQNEAQLEKSRLLSDRFSAERPKGSFSTLEIQRTEQGDSAMYLCASSLDLAGKDEQYFGPGTRLTVT.